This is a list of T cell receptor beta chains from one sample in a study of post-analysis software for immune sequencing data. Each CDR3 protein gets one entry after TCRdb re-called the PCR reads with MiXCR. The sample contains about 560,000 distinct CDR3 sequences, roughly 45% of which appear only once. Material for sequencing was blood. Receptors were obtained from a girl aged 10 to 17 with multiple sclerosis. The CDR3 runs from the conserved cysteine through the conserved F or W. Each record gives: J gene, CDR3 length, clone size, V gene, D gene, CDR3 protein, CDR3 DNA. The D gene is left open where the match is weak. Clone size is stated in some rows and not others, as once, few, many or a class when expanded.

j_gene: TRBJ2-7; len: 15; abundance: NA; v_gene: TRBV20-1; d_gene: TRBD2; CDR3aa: CSAQGLAGGPNEQYF; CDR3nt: TGCAGTGCTCAGGGCCTAGCGGGGGGGCCTAACGAGCAGTACTTC
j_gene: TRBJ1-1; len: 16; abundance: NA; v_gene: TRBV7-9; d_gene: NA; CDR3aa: CASSLARVQITTEAFF; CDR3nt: TGTGCCAGCAGCTTAGCGAGGGTACAGATTACCACTGAAGCTTTCTTT
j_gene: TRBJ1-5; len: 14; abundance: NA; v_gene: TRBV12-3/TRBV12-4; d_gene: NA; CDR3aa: CASSFRGLGQPQHF; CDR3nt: TGTGCCAGCAGTTTTCGAGGGCTTGGACAGCCCCAGCATTTT
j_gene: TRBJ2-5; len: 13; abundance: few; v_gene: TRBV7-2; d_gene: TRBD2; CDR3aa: CASSLTLAETQYF; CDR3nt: TGTGCCAGCAGCTTAACACTAGCGGAGACCCAGTACTTC
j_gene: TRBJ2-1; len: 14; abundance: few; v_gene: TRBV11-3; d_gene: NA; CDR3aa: CASSLARERNEQFF; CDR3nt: TGTGCCAGCAGCTTAGCCAGGGAAAGGAATGAGCAGTTCTTC
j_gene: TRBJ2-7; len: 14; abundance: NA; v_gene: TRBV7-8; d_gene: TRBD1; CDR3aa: CASSGQGVAEEQYF; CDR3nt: TGTGCCAGCAGCGGCCAGGGGGTGGCGGAGGAGCAGTACTTC
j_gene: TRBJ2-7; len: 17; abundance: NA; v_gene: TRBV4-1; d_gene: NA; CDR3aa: CASSQDLFFGVSYEQYF; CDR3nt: TGCGCCAGCAGCCAAGATCTTTTCTTCGGAGTCTCCTACGAGCAGTACTTC
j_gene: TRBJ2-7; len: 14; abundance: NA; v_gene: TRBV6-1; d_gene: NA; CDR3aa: CASTLRDGSYEQYF; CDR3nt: TGTGCCAGCACCCTACGGGACGGCTCCTACGAGCAGTACTTC
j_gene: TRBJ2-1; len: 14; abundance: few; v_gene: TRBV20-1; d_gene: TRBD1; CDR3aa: CSATQGPSYNEQFF; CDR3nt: TGCAGTGCTACACAGGGGCCTTCCTACAATGAGCAGTTCTTC
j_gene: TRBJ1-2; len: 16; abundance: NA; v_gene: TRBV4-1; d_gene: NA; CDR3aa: CASSHQRGPTNYGYTF; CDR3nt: TGCGCCAGCAGTCATCAGCGGGGACCGACTAACTATGGCTACACCTTC
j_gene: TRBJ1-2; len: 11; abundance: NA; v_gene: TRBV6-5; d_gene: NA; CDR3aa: CASKGGYGYTF; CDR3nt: TGTGCCAGCAAGGGGGGTTATGGCTACACCTTC
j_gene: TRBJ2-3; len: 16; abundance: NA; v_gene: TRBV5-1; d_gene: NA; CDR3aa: CASSFQGAEPTDTQYF; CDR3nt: TGCGCCAGCAGCTTTCAGGGCGCAGAACCCACAGATACGCAGTATTTT
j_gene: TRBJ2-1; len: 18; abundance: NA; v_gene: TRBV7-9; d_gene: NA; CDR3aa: CASSITRPGTEGGNEQFF; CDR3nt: TGTGCCAGCAGCATTACGCGGCCCGGGACAGAGGGGGGCAATGAGCAGTTCTTC
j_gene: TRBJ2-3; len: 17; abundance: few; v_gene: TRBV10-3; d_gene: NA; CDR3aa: CAISDSRLAGSTDTQYF; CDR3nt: TGTGCCATCAGTGATAGTCGGCTAGCCGGAAGCACAGATACGCAGTATTTT
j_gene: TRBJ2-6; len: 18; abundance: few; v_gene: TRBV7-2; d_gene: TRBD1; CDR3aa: CASSFDWDRVSGANVLTF; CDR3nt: TGTGCCAGCAGCTTTGACTGGGACAGGGTATCGGGGGCCAACGTCCTGACTTTC
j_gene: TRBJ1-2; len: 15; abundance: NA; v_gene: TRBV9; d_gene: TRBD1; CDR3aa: CASSVGWDRGYGYTF; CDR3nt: TGTGCCAGCAGCGTAGGATGGGACAGGGGCTATGGCTACACCTTC